The clone carrying this T cell receptor (beta chain) has a count of ten or more. V gave up 4 bases and J gave up 6 bases; unmatched junction bases: 12. CDR3 length: 16 amino acids. The germline V gene has CDR1 SGHTA and CDR2 FQGNSA. This entry is derived from a study of T cells in Graves' hyperthyroidism and ophthalmopathy. The source material, RNA transcripts, was used to amplify TCR beta CDR3 regions. With the HTBI primer set, the TCR CDR3 went through a first round of RT-PCR. From the multiplex PCR reads, TCRdb called clonotypes with MiXCR, one entry per CDR3 protein. The sample gives under 400,000 distinct CDR3 sequences, about 25% of which show up once; around 79% is in the top ten.

Sequenced: blood. This sequence originates from a man aged 45-65 years with Graves' hyperthyroidism. The gene calls are TRBV7-2 and TRBJ2-5, with 9 bases aligning to TRBD2. In nucleotides, the CDR3 is TGTGCCAGCAGCTCTCCGGGACTAGCAATTGGGAAGACCCAGTACTTC. Its protein is CASSSPGLAIGKTQYF.